The 22 T cell receptor beta chains below all came from one sample that was sequenced in a study of T cells after yellow fever vaccination. MiXCR, run by TCRdb on the 5' RACE reads, gives a single entry per CDR3 protein. Among hundreds of thousands of distinct CDR3 sequences listed, roughly 8.6% were seen once. Sequenced material: PBMCs, taken more than 35 days after the first yellow fever vaccination. The receptors here all came from a man younger than 35 who received the YFV17D yellow fever vaccine.

This clonotype appeared a few times. V usage is TRBV5-1 and J usage is TRBJ1-2; 7 nucleotides line up with TRBD1. Germline CDR1 is SGHRS and CDR2 is YFSETQ. The CDR3 sequence is 18 residues long. V lost 0 bases to trimming and J lost 1 base; unmatched junction nucleotides: 12. The CDR3 here is CASSLGTPTGLYNYGYTF. The CDR3 DNA is TGCGCCAGCAGCTTGGGGACTCCGACAGGGCTGTATAACTATGGCTACACCTTC.

This chain joins TRBV28 and TRBJ2-1; 11 bases are a match to TRBD2. J lost 3 bases, V lost 2 bases, and 6 bases had no gene match. The germline gives CDR1 MDHEN, CDR2 SYDVKM. The CDR3 is 17 residues long. CDR3 region: CASSLLAGGNDYNEQFF. The CDR3 DNA reads as TGTGCCAGCAGTTTACTAGCGGGGGGAAACGACTACAATGAGCAGTTCTTC.

This clonotype appeared a few times. Here the CDR3 DNA reads TGTGCCAGTAAGGCAGGCGCGAACACCGGGGAGCTGTTTTTT. Translating it yields CASKAGANTGELFF. V usage is TRBV19 and J usage is TRBJ2-2, with D uncertain. CDR3 length: 14 amino acids. Trimming left V 7 bases short and J 0 bases short, with 9 bases between. The germline CDR1 and CDR2 sequences are LNHDA and SQIVND (reference sequence).

This clonotype occurred a few times. The gene calls are TRBV7-9 and TRBJ1-2; D call uncertain. The germline CDR1 and CDR2 sequences are SEHNR and FQNEAQ (reference sequence). The CDR3 is 13 residues long. The germline V and J ends were trimmed by 5 bases and 7 bases, with 14 bases remaining between them. CDR3 protein: CASSPLIRLGYTF. CDR3 bases: TGTGCCAGCAGCCCTCTTATTCGTCTTGGCTACACCTTC.

In its sample, this clonotype was seen many times. The chain couples TRBV18 to TRBJ1-1; the D gene is possibly TRBD1 (5 bases). The CDR3 contains 14 residues. The ends were cut back, 3 bases at V and 3 bases at J, with 11 bases in the middle. From germline, CDR1 is KGHSH and CDR2 LQKENI. The CDR3 is CASSPSGTYTEAFF. The CDR3 region has the DNA TGTGCCAGCTCACCGTCCGGGACCTACACTGAAGCTTTCTTT.

The sample holds a few counts of this clonotype. J is TRBJ1-3 and V is TRBV6-5; D is ambiguous. The CDR3 totals 15 residues. The ends were cut back, 5 bases at V and 2 bases at J, with 13 bases in the middle. Germline V gene lookup returns CDR1 MNHEY and CDR2 SVGAGI. The CDR3 DNA follows: TGTGCCAGCAGTCCCCGGATTGGGACTGGAAACACCATATATTTT. This codes for CASSPRIGTGNTIYF.

This clonotype was counted a few times. V is TRBV9 and J is TRBJ2-2; possibly TRBD2 for D (6 bases). V lost 0 bases and J 2 bases, leaving 11 bases between the germline ends. CDR3 length: 16 residues. Germline V CDR1 and CDR2: SGDLS, YYNGEE. The chain's CDR3 is CASSVVAGQNTGELFF. The DNA of the CDR3 is TGTGCCAGCAGCGTAGTGGCGGGGCAAAACACCGGGGAGCTGTTTTTT.

The V gene is TRBV11-2, the J gene TRBJ1-4; D call uncertain. CDR1 and CDR2 from the germline V gene are SGHAT and FQNNGV. CDR3 length: 16 amino acids. Trimming took off 2 bases at V and 0 bases at J, with 10 bases between the two ends. The CDR3 bases are TGTGCCAGCAGCTTACCTTGGAGGGCAACTAATGAAAAACTGTTTTTT. Encoded protein: CASSLPWRATNEKLFF.

This clonotype was seen more than once but under ten times. The J gene is TRBJ2-7, the V gene TRBV23-1, with 7 bases matching TRBD1. TRBV23-1 is an ORF for which the function is uncertain. J lost 3 bases, V lost 4 bases, and 15 bases had no gene match. CDR3 length: 17 residues. CDR3 in DNA: TGCGCCAGCAGTCGACGACAGGGACACGAGGGCAACTACGAGCAGTACGTC. Its translation is CASSRRQGHEGNYEQYV.

The chain carries TRBV7-9 and TRBJ2-5; D gene unclear. Germline V gene lookup returns CDR1 SEHNR and CDR2 FQNEAQ (reference sequence). V lost 7 bases and J lost 5, with 11 bases in between. The CDR3 loop spans 12 amino acids. In nucleotides, the CDR3 is TGTGCCAGCACCCCCCCTGGGGAGACCCAGTACTTC. Translating gives CASTPPGETQYF.

This chain uses TRBV5-5 with TRBJ1-1; weak D call: TRBD1 (6 bases). Germline V gene lookup returns CDR1 SGHKS and CDR2 YYEKEE (reference sequence). V gave up 1 base and J gave up 5 bases, with 18 bases separating them. CDR3 length: 16 amino acids. This CDR3 reads CASSLLTGLRETEAFF. CDR3 nucleotide sequence: TGTGCCAGCAGCTTGCTCACAGGGTTAAGGGAAACTGAAGCTTTCTTT.

This clonotype appeared a few times. The V call is TRBV28, the J call TRBJ1-5; D is perhaps TRBD1 (6 bases). The germline V gene encodes CDR1 MDHEN and CDR2 SYDVKM. This CDR3 has 14 amino acids. Trimming left V 6 bases short and J 3 bases short, with 12 bases between. In DNA form, the CDR3 reads TGTGCCAGCAGGCAAGGACAGATCAATCAGCCCCAGCATTTT. It is translated as CASRQGQINQPQHF.

Only a few counts were recorded for this clonotype. This sequence joins TRBV5-1 and TRBJ2-3, with D hard to call. Trimming pared 4 bases from V and 5 bases from J, leaving 14 bases between. CDR3 length equals 14 residues. CDR1 and CDR2 from the germline V gene are SGHRS and YFSETQ. CDR3 bases: TGCGCCAGCAGCCCAGGACCGCCGAAAGATACGCAGTATTTT. Its translation: CASSPGPPKDTQYF.

A few counts support this clonotype. The chain has TRBV6-5 and TRBJ2-3; D uncertain. The ends were cut back, 2 bases at V and 1 base at J, with 10 bases in the middle. Germline values: CDR1 MNHEY, CDR2 SVGAGI. CDR3 length: 15 residues. The CDR3 DNA reads as TGTGCCAGCAGTTACAGAGGTGACGGCACAGATACGCAGTATTTT. Protein sequence: CASSYRGDGTDTQYF.

This clonotype has more than one count but fewer than ten. The chain employs TRBV11-3 and TRBJ1-6; no definite D call. The CDR3 loop spans 13 amino acids. V lost 1 base and J 10 bases, leaving 8 bases between the germline ends. Germline V gene sequence: CDR1 SGHNT, CDR2 YENEEA. Here the CDR3 DNA reads TGTGCCAGCAGCTTAGGACGGGCATCACCCCTCCACTTT. This codes for CASSLGRASPLHF.

This clonotype was seen more than once but under ten times. V and J are TRBV7-6 and TRBJ2-3; unclear D gene. The CDR3 sequence is 12 residues long. Germline V lookup: CDR1 SGHVS, CDR2 FNYEAQ. Trimming removed 6 bases from V and 2 bases from J, with 6 bases in between. This CDR3 reads CASSRITDTQYF. The CDR3, as DNA: TGTGCCAGCAGTAGGATCACAGATACGCAGTATTTT.

The table lists this clonotype with a few counts. The chain employs TRBV4-1 and TRBJ1-6, with 7 bases matching TRBD1. The V gene's germline CDR1 is MGHRA and CDR2 YSYEKL. The CDR3 length is 16 residues. Trimming took 1 base from V and 10 from J; bases not matched to a gene: 10. This CDR3 is CASSQAPGGGKSPLHF. In nucleotides, the CDR3 is TGCGCCAGCAGCCAAGCCCCAGGGGGTGGTAAATCACCCCTCCACTTT.

This clonotype showed up just a few times. The chain employs TRBV4-1 and TRBJ1-2; TRBD1 is a possible D gene (6 bases). This CDR3 contains 18 residues. Germline CDR1 is MGHRA and CDR2 is YSYEKL. Trimming stripped 5 bases from V and 5 bases from J, with 27 bases between. CDR3 in amino acids: CASSGVADLRGAGYGYTF. The DNA for the CDR3 is TGCGCCAGCAGCGGAGTCGCTGATCTACGGGGGGCAGGGTATGGCTACACCTTC.

CDR3 loop: CASSWTTGGHGTQYF. The DNA of the CDR3 is TGTGCCAGCAGCTGGACCACGGGTGGGCATGGGACCCAGTACTTC. The chain is built from TRBV3-1 and TRBJ2-5; D is unresolved. The CDR3 extends over 15 amino acids. V was cut by 5 bases and J by 7 bases, with 20 bases left in between. Germline V gene data show CDR1 as LGHDT and CDR2 as YNNKEL (reference sequence).

This clonotype was counted a few times. This chain links TRBV9 with TRBJ2-5; no definite D call. Trimming cost V 2 bases and J 1 base, with 6 bases left between them. CDR1 is SGDLS, CDR2 YYNGEE, per germline. The CDR3 has 13 amino acids. The CDR3 protein is CASSVAVQETQYF. The CDR3 region has the DNA TGTGCCAGCAGCGTGGCGGTCCAAGAGACCCAGTACTTC. Full variable domain (missing parts from reference TRBV9 and TRBJ2-5): DSGVTQTPKHLITATGQRVTLRCSPRSGDLSVYWYQQSLDQGLQFLIQYYNGEERAKGNILERFSAQQFPDLHSELNLSSLELGDSALYFCASSVAVQETQYFGPGTRLLVL.

This clonotype was counted a few times. The chain joins TRBV12-3 or TRBV12-4 to TRBJ2-7; 8 nucleotides line up with TRBD2. The CDR3 extends over 14 amino acids. The J segment lost 7 bases and the V segment lost 5 bases, leaving 10 bases of the junction unmatched. Written as DNA, the CDR3 is TGTGCCAGCAGTCTTCCGGGACTAGGGGGTGAGCAGTACTTC. Encoded protein: CASSLPGLGGEQYF.

This clonotype was seen a few times. The chain employs TRBV6-1 and TRBJ1-6; a weak D match, TRBD1 (6 bases). CDR3 size: 14 residues. V lost 7 bases, J lost 7 bases, and 14 bases lay in between. Germline-derived CDR1 and CDR2 are MNHNS and SASEGT. CDR3 residues: CASTPDRLNSPLHF. CDR3 nucleotide sequence: TGTGCCAGCACCCCCGACAGGTTGAATTCACCCCTCCACTTT.